This T cell receptor beta chain was captured in a study of shared clonotypes between healthy human individuals. The CDR3 runs 13 residues. Germline assignment: CDR1 MNHNS and CDR2 SASEGT. The ends were cut back, 10 bases at V and 5 bases at J, with 17 bases in the middle. TCRdb's table, derived via immunoSEQ multiplex PCR, lists solely in-frame clones and lacks some. Among some 2,500,000 clones listed, 80% to 95% were seen once. Subsets obtained from CD4+ cells comprised CD45RA+ naive and CD45RA-negative memory cells. The source is a man in his late teens or twenties in good health. Some clones in this sample may be carry-over from other donors' samples. Material for sequencing was naive CD4+ T cells from PBMCs. Subset here: CD45RA+ positively selected. This chain connects TRBV6-1 to TRBJ1-2, with D possibly being TRBD1 (5 bases). CDR3 amino acids: CATVWERGYGYTF. The DNA of the CDR3 is TGTGCCACCGTTTGGGAGAGGGGTTATGGCTACACCTTC.